The 30 T cell receptor beta chains in this list originate from one sample, sequenced in a study of shared clonotypes between healthy human individuals. Sequenced by immunoSEQ multiplex PCR; TCRdb stores in-frame clones only, minus some. Here the sample spans approximately 440,000 clones, over 60% being singletons. The material sequenced was PBMCs. All receptors come from a woman in her thirties or forties in good health. Some clones in this sample may be carry-over from other donors' samples.

The rearrangement links TRBV7-9 to TRBJ2-7; D is uncertain. The V gene lost 5 bases and the J gene lost 0 bases, with 5 bases spanning the gap. The V gene's germline CDR1 is SEHNR and CDR2 FQNEAQ (reference sequence). The CDR3 is made up of 12 amino acids. The DNA of the CDR3 is TGTGCCAGCAGCGTAATCTCCTACGAGCAGTACTTC. As protein: CASSVISYEQYF.

CDR3 nucleotide sequence: TGCGCCAGCAGCCAGTCATTGACCAGCACCTCCTACAATGAGCAGTTCTTC. Protein product: CASSQSLTSTSYNEQFF. The chain has TRBV4-1 and TRBJ2-1; no definite D call. This CDR3 is built from 17 residues. CDR1 and CDR2 from the germline V gene are MGHRA and YSYEKL. The germline V and J ends were trimmed by 3 bases and 0 bases, with 15 bases remaining between them.

V and J are TRBV5-1 and TRBJ1-3; D might be TRBD1 (6 bases). This CDR3 comprises 14 residues. Germline lookup yields CDR1 SGHRS and CDR2 YFSETQ. Trimming took 4 bases from V and 1 from J, leaving 9 bases between them. The CDR3 is CASSAGTSGNTIYF. The CDR3 DNA sequence: TGCGCCAGCAGCGCCGGGACATCTGGAAACACCATATATTTT.

This clone was counted once. The chain has TRBV1 and TRBJ2-4; no DNA check was done on the table's D call, TRBD2. TRBV1 is deemed a pseudogene. The CDR3 totals 24 residues. The CDR3 region is CTSTFRKERISFLPAPLAKNIQYF. CDR3 DNA: TGCACCAGCACCTTCAGAAAGGAGCGGATTAGCTTCCTTCCCGCTCCCTTAGCCAAAAACATTCAGTACTTC.

The rearrangement links TRBV18 to TRBJ2-1; D uncertain. Germline V CDR1 and CDR2: KGHSH, LQKENI. The CDR3 runs to 16 residues. V was cut by 6 bases and J by 5 bases, with 20 bases left in between. In nucleotides, the CDR3 is TGTGCCAGCTCTCCAACGCCCTACCGCGGCCACAATGAGCAGTTCTTC. It specifies CASSPTPYRGHNEQFF.

The chain joins TRBV11-2 to TRBJ2-1; a weak D match, TRBD1 (5 bases). The CDR3 spans 13 residues. V shed 1 base and J shed 6 bases, with 7 bases lying between them. From germline, CDR1 is SGHAT and CDR2 FQNNGV. For the CDR3, the DNA is TGTGCCAGCAGCTTAGGGGGCCCCAATGAGCAGTTCTTC. It specifies CASSLGGPNEQFF.

This chain connects TRBV5-1 to TRBJ2-2; D is ambiguous. There are 15 residues in the CDR3. CDR1 and CDR2 (germline): SGHRS, YFSETQ. The V and J ends lost 0 bases and 2 bases respectively, with 8 bases between them. Written as DNA, the CDR3 is TGCGCCAGCAGCTTGGTTCAGATTAACACCGGGGAGCTGTTTTTT. Translating it yields CASSLVQINTGELFF.

This clone showed up just a few times. One junction end does not reproduce the germline sequence, and a read error may be involved. J is TRBJ2-7 and V is TRBV25-1; 8 nucleotides agree with TRBD1. The CDR3 covers 14 residues. Germline loops: CDR1 MGHDK, CDR2 SYGVNS. CDR3 sequence: CASSEWDRSYEQYF. The CDR3 coding sequence is TGTGCCAGCAGCGAATGGGACAGGAGCTACGAGCAGTACTTC.

This clone was observed a single time. The chain links TRBV30 to TRBJ2-1; possibly TRBD2 for D (6 bases). From germline, CDR1 is GTSNPN and CDR2 SVGIG (reference sequence). The CDR3 has 13 amino acids. Trimming pared 5 bases from V and 1 base from J, leaving 9 bases between. As DNA, the CDR3 is TGTGCCTGGGACGGACTATCCTACAATGAGCAGTTCTTC. Its translation: CAWDGLSYNEQFF. Combining the CDR3 with reference TRBV30 and TRBJ2-1 gives the whole variable domain SQTIHQWPATLVQPVGSPLSLECTVEGTSNPNLYWYRQAAGRGLQLLFYSVGIGQISSEVPQNLSASRPQDRQFILSSKKLLLSDSGFYLCAWDGLSYNEQFFGPGTRLTVL.

The chain carries TRBV5-1 and TRBJ2-5; 10 nucleotides align to TRBD2. V shed 0 bases, J shed 5 bases, and the junction held 10 bases outside the gene matches. The CDR3 spans 17 residues. CDR1 is SGHRS and CDR2 is YFSETQ in the germline V gene. CDR3: CASSLARAGGPGETQYF. Here the CDR3 DNA reads TGCGCCAGCAGCTTGGCTCGAGCGGGAGGGCCTGGGGAGACCCAGTACTTC.

This clone was picked up many times. This chain connects TRBV18 to TRBJ1-2; D remains unclear. The germline CDR1 and CDR2 sequences are KGHSH and LQKENI. Trimming took 2 bases from V and 2 from J, leaving 15 bases between them. The CDR3 has 16 residues. CDR3 DNA sequence: TGTGCCAGCTCACCAGGTCCCCACCAACTCAACTATGGCTACACCTTC. Protein product: CASSPGPHQLNYGYTF.

This chain links TRBV5-1 with TRBJ2-1; D is perhaps TRBD1 (6 bases). The V gene's germline CDR1 is SGHRS and CDR2 YFSETQ. The V end was cut by 4 bases, the J end by 5 bases, with 16 bases between. The CDR3 runs to 15 residues. CDR3 nucleotide sequence: TGCGCCAGCAGCACCAGACGGGACAACCACAATGAGCAGTTCTTC. This sequence encodes CASSTRRDNHNEQFF.

The gene calls are TRBV29-1 and TRBJ2-3; D perhaps matches TRBD1 (6 bases). The germline V and J ends were trimmed by 0 bases and 2 bases, with 21 bases remaining between them. Per germline, CDR1 SQVTM and CDR2 ANQGSEA. The CDR3 sequence is 18 residues long. CDR3 sequence reads: CSVEEGRQEWRHTDTQYF. CDR3 nucleotide sequence: TGCAGCGTTGAAGAGGGTAGACAGGAATGGCGACACACAGATACGCAGTATTTT.

A remark on this clone: A far larger clone differs by one base, so this is likely a read error. The final CDR3 position lacks the conserved phenylalanine or tryptophan, pointing to a likely read error. The chain has TRBV18 and TRBJ1-2; no definite D call. Germline V gene sequence: CDR1 KGHSH, CDR2 LQKENI. The CDR3 totals 15 residues. Trimming pared 6 bases from V and 4 bases from J, leaving 18 bases between. The CDR3: CASSQTRETSYGYTL. CDR3 nucleotide sequence: TGTGCCAGCTCTCAAACCCGGGAGACATCCTATGGCTACACCCTC.

J is TRBJ2-7 and V is TRBV19; 7 bases are a match to TRBD2. The CDR3 is 14 residues long. The V and J ends lost 5 bases and 4 bases, in that order; junction bases with no gene match: 8. Per germline, CDR1 LNHDA and CDR2 SQIVND (reference sequence). The CDR3, as DNA: TGTGCCAGTAGTTTAGCCCGCGGGGGTTACGAGCAGTACTTC. The encoded protein is CASSLARGGYEQYF.

Ten or more counts support this clone. The chain uses TRBV11-2 and TRBJ2-5; 13 bases are shared with TRBD2. CDR3 length: 16 residues. Germline V gene sequence: CDR1 SGHAT, CDR2 FQNNGV. Trimming took 5 bases from V and 5 from J; bases not matched to a gene: 8. Written as DNA, the CDR3 is TGTGCCAGCAGCCCCGGGACTAGCGGGATAGGGGAGACCCAGTACTTC. Translating it yields CASSPGTSGIGETQYF.

The chain joins TRBV7-6 to TRBJ2-3; TRBD2 agrees at 7 bases. Trimming removed 2 bases from V and 0 bases from J; junction bases left unmatched: 8. The CDR3 runs to 17 residues. CDR1 SGHVS and CDR2 FNYEAQ come from the germline V gene. CDR3 protein: CASSLMGRGASTDTQYF. Written as DNA, the CDR3 is TGTGCCAGCAGCTTAATGGGGAGGGGAGCTAGCACAGATACGCAGTATTTT.

In the case of this clone: A much larger clone differs from this one at a single base, so this may be a read error. Other DNA sequences in the sample encode the same CDR3. The chain joins TRBV29-1 to TRBJ2-5, with D uncertain. The CDR3 covers 12 residues. Germline CDR1 SQVTM, CDR2 ANQGSEA. Deletions cut 5 bases from V and 1 base from J, with 8 bases between. The DNA for the CDR3 is TGCAGCGTTTCATTGATCCAAGAGACCCAGTACTTC. Residues: CSVSLIQETQYF.

The rearrangement uses TRBV27 and TRBJ2-5; D gene ambiguous. Trimming took 6 bases from V and 5 from J, leaving 16 bases between them. Germline V lookup: CDR1 MNHEY, CDR2 SMNVEV (reference sequence). The CDR3 loop spans 14 amino acids. The CDR3 DNA reads as TGTGCCAGCAGCGGACGGAACTCGGCGGAGACCCAGTACTTC. Its translation is CASSGRNSAETQYF.

This clone has a handful of counts. The rearrangement uses TRBV7-9 and TRBJ2-1; 7 bases agree with TRBD2. Germline V CDR1 and CDR2: SEHNR, FQNEAQ (reference sequence). The CDR3 is 14 residues long. The V gene end was trimmed by 1 base and the J gene end by 7 bases; junction bases not matched to a gene: 4. CDR3: CASSLGGSGNEQFF. The CDR3 region has the DNA TGTGCCAGCAGCTTAGGCGGGAGTGGAAATGAGCAGTTCTTC.

This chain joins TRBV28 and TRBJ2-2; D call uncertain. V lost 10 bases and J lost 3, with 12 bases in between. CDR1 and CDR2 (germline): MDHEN, SYDVKM. The length of the CDR3 is 13 residues. In DNA, the CDR3 is TGTGCCACCCTACAGTGGGACACCGGGGAGCTGTTTTTT. Encoded protein: CATLQWDTGELFF.

For this clone: Other DNA sequences of this sample code for an identical CDR3. The chain couples TRBV6-5 to TRBJ2-1; weak D call: TRBD2 (5 bases). Trimming removed 2 bases at V and 7 bases at J, with 6 bases between. CDR1 and CDR2 from the germline V gene are MNHEY and SVGAGI. The CDR3 contains 12 residues. CDR3 loop: CASSYGGNEQFF. In DNA, the CDR3 is TGTGCCAGCAGTTACGGAGGTAATGAGCAGTTCTTC.

This clone showed up just a few times. The chain combines TRBV5-6 with TRBJ2-7; 9 bases agree with TRBD1. V gave up 3 bases and J gave up 4 bases; unmatched junction bases: 5. The CDR3 loop spans 14 amino acids. Germline V gives CDR1 SGHDT, CDR2 YYEEEE. The CDR3 DNA reads as TGTGCCAGCAGCTGGGGGACAGGGAGGTACGAGCAGTACTTC. Amino acids: CASSWGTGRYEQYF. Full variable domain (outside the CDR3, taken from reference TRBV5-6 and TRBJ2-7): DAGVTQSPTHLIKTRGQQVTLRCSPKSGHDTVSWYQQALGQGPQFIFQYYEEEERQRGNFPDRFSGHQFPNYSSELNVNALLLGDSALYLCASSWGTGRYEQYFGPGTRLTVT.

The rearrangement joins TRBV7-2 to TRBJ1-1, with D hard to call. V was clipped by 1 base and J by 2 bases, with 11 bases between them. Germline loops: CDR1 SGHTA, CDR2 FQGNSA. The CDR3 consists of 15 residues. CDR3 coding DNA: TGTGCCAGCAGCTTAGTCCCAGAGACTAACACTGAAGCTTTCTTT. The encoded protein is CASSLVPETNTEAFF.

A remark on this clone: Possible read error: a much larger clone is one base away. This chain connects TRBV10-2 to TRBJ2-7; 9 nucleotides align to TRBD2. Trimming cost V 6 bases and J 4 bases; bases outside gene matches: 4. The CDR3 totals 13 residues. Germline V gene data show CDR1 as WSHSY and CDR2 as SAAADI. This CDR3 is CASRLTSGYEQYF. Here the CDR3 DNA reads TGCGCCAGCAGACTCACTAGCGGGTACGAGCAGTACTTC.

J is TRBJ1-1 and V is TRBV28; TRBD1 matches at 7 bases. V was pared by 1 base and J by 10 bases, with 3 bases of the junction left unmatched. This CDR3 is built from 12 residues. Germline CDR1 reads MDHEN; CDR2 reads SYDVKM. The CDR3 nucleotides read TGTGCCAGCAGTTTATACTCAGGGGGAGCTTTCTTT. Translated, it gives CASSLYSGGAFF.

This chain joins TRBV4-1 and TRBJ1-2; 7 bases match TRBD1. This CDR3 region has 13 residues. The germline CDR1 and CDR2 sequences are MGHRA and YSYEKL. J lost 8 bases, V lost 4 bases, and 7 bases had no gene match. The CDR3 region has the DNA TGCGCCAGCAGCCCTCGGACAGGCGGAGGCTACACCTTC. Amino acid sequence: CASSPRTGGGYTF.

Points on this clone: A much more abundant neighbour one base away suggests this may be a read error. Other DNA sequences from this sample encode an identical CDR3 as well. The CDR3 DNA follows: TGTGCCAGCTCCCCTAATTGGGGCACTGAGGCTTTCTTT. Translating gives CASSPNWGTEAFF. The chain employs TRBV18 and TRBJ1-1, with D perhaps matching TRBD1 (5 bases). The CDR3 length is 13 residues. In germline, CDR1 is KGHSH, CDR2 LQKENI.

This clone has a handful of counts. This chain links TRBV2 with TRBJ1-1; no definite D call. From germline, CDR1 is SNHLY and CDR2 FYNNEI. The V end was cut by 7 bases, the J end by 1 base, with 10 bases between. This CDR3 has 13 amino acids. The CDR3 DNA follows: TGTGCCAGCACCCCTTGGGGGAACACTGAAGCTTTCTTT. It specifies CASTPWGNTEAFF.

This chain uses TRBV11-2 with TRBJ2-5; tentatively, D is TRBD1 or TRBD2 (5 bases each). The CDR3 runs 15 residues. Trimming left V 0 bases short and J 2 bases short, with 10 bases between. CDR1 and CDR2 from the germline V gene are SGHAT and FQNNGV. This CDR3 is CASSLDGDGQETQYF. The CDR3 nucleotides read TGTGCCAGCAGCTTAGATGGGGACGGACAAGAGACCCAGTACTTC.